Described below is a single T cell receptor beta chain sequence and its context. Its antigen is still unknown. The data stem from a study of radiation and T cells in renal cell carcinoma. General study results and limits: Top tumor clonotypes rose in blood 2 weeks post-radiation, then contracted.

Documented time point: blood 4 weeks post-SBRT, at nephrectomy. Treatment reported: 15 Gy SBRT to primary tumor, nephrectomy 4 weeks later. Nephrectomy followed 15 Gy stereotactic body radiation by 4 weeks. Serial blood draws occurred at baseline and 2 and 4 weeks post-SBRT. This renal cell carcinoma was of the clear cell type. Some clones are missing from TCRdb's copy, which holds only in-frame ones; the method was immunoSEQ multiplex PCR. Among around 180,000 clones listed, around 90% were seen once. This specimen was blood, taken from a patient whose treatment included radiotherapy and nephrectomy. This receptor was taken from a woman in her forties or fifties with renal cell carcinoma.

The CDR3 DNA reads as TGTGCCAGCAGTTACCCCCTCCTCGGTGGCTACACCTTC. This sequence encodes CASSYPLLGGYTF. The J gene is TRBJ1-2, the V gene TRBV28; the D is unclear. Between the trimmed V and J ends, which lost 4 bases and 7 bases, there was a span of 13 bases. The V gene's germline CDR1 is MDHEN and CDR2 SYDVKM. This CDR3 has 13 residues.